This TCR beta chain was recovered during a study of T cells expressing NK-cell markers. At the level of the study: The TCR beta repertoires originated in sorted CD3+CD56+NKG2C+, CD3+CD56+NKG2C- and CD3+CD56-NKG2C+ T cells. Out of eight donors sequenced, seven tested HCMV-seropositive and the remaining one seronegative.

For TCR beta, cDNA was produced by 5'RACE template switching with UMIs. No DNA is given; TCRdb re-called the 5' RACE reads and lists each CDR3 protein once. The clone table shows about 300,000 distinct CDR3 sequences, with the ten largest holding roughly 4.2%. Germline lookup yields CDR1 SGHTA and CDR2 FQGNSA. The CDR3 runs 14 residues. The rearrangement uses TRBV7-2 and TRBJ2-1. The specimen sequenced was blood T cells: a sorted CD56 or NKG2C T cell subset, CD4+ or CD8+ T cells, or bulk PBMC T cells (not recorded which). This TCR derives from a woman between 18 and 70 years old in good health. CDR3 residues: CASSFGLAWGEQFF.